This is a list of T cell receptor beta chains from one sample in a study of molecular identifiers for immune sequencing clone quantification. Each CDR3 protein is one row after TCRdb ran MiXCR on the PCR reads. The profile shows around 470,000 distinct CDR3 sequences, about 25% of them singletons. The sequenced material came from naive CD8+ T cells from blood, with Jurkat cell RNA spiked in. These receptors were collected from a human donor in good health. Some libraries in this study had Jurkat cell RNA spiked in. The CDR3 runs from the conserved cysteine through the conserved F or W. D genes are given only for firm matches. Size values are once, few and many counts, or a class for expanded clones, and some rows have none.

v_gene: TRBV20-1
j_gene: TRBJ2-7
abundance: NA
d_gene: NA
CDR3nt: TGCAGTGCTAGAGACCTCCAGAGTAACGAGCAGTACTTC
CDR3aa: CSARDLQSNEQYF

v_gene: TRBV7-9
j_gene: TRBJ2-3
abundance: NA
d_gene: TRBD2
CDR3nt: TGTGCCAGCAGCTTGTTGATTTGGGAGACTAGCGGTAGCACAGATACGCAGTATTTT
CDR3aa: CASSLLIWETSGSTDTQYF

v_gene: TRBV30
j_gene: TRBJ2-2
abundance: NA
d_gene: TRBD2
CDR3nt: TGTGCCTGGAGGAAGGGACTAGCGGGTTGGACCGGGGAGCTGTTTTTT
CDR3aa: CAWRKGLAGWTGELFF

v_gene: TRBV7-6
j_gene: TRBJ1-3
abundance: many
d_gene: TRBD1
CDR3nt: TGTGCCAGCAGCTTAAAAGGGGGCGCAGACACCATATATTTT
CDR3aa: CASSLKGGADTIYF

v_gene: TRBV5-1
j_gene: TRBJ2-1
abundance: once
d_gene: NA
CDR3nt: TGCGCCAGCAGCCCCGGTCGTACAAGCAATAAGCAGTTCTTC
CDR3aa: CASSPGRTSNKQFF

v_gene: TRBV18
j_gene: TRBJ1-1
abundance: few
d_gene: NA
CDR3nt: TGTGCCAGCTCACCACCGGGGGCGGGCACTGAAGCTTTCTTT
CDR3aa: CASSPPGAGTEAFF

v_gene: TRBV30
j_gene: TRBJ1-2
abundance: few
d_gene: NA
CDR3nt: TGTGCCTGGAGTGTGAGTAACTATGGCTACACCTTC
CDR3aa: CAWSVSNYGYTF

v_gene: TRBV7-9
j_gene: TRBJ2-3
abundance: many
d_gene: NA
CDR3nt: TGTGCCAGCAGCTCAGGACAGGATACGCAGTATTTT
CDR3aa: CASSSGQDTQYF

v_gene: TRBV18
j_gene: TRBJ2-5
abundance: few
d_gene: NA
CDR3nt: TGTGCCAGCTCACCCCTCATATCCCCTAGGTCCGGGAGGACCCAGTACTTC
CDR3aa: CASSPLISPRSGRTQYF

v_gene: TRBV7-9
j_gene: TRBJ2-5
abundance: NA
d_gene: TRBD2
CDR3nt: TGTGCCAGCAGCTTAGCGGGGGTCGGGGGGGCCGAGGAGACCCAGTACTTC
CDR3aa: CASSLAGVGGAEETQYF

v_gene: TRBV28
j_gene: TRBJ2-2
abundance: few
d_gene: NA
CDR3nt: TGTGCCAGCAGCCGCCGGGGAGCCGGGGAGCTGTTTTTT
CDR3aa: CASSRRGAGELFF

v_gene: TRBV7-9
j_gene: TRBJ2-7
abundance: few
d_gene: NA
CDR3nt: TGTGCCAGCAGCAATTCAGCGGGCCTTAGCTCCTACGAGCAGTACTTC
CDR3aa: CASSNSAGLSSYEQYF

v_gene: TRBV12-3/TRBV12-4
j_gene: TRBJ2-3
abundance: NA
d_gene: TRBD2
CDR3nt: TGTGCCAGCACCCCACTAGCGGGGCTGCACACAGATACGCAGTATTTT
CDR3aa: CASTPLAGLHTDTQYF

v_gene: TRBV12-3/TRBV12-4
j_gene: TRBJ1-5
abundance: few
d_gene: TRBD1
CDR3nt: TGTGCCAGCAGCCACCTGGAACCGGGACAGGGCGAATCAGCCCAGCATTTT
CDR3aa: CASSHLEPGQGESAQHF

v_gene: TRBV6-4
j_gene: TRBJ2-2
abundance: few
d_gene: NA
CDR3nt: TGTGCCAGCAGTCCTGAGGTGAACACCGGGGAGCTGTTTTTT
CDR3aa: CASSPEVNTGELFF

v_gene: TRBV20-1
j_gene: TRBJ2-7
abundance: NA
d_gene: TRBD2
CDR3nt: TGCAGTGCTAGGCAGCGGAGGACTAGCTTCAACGAGCAGTACTTC
CDR3aa: CSARQRRTSFNEQYF